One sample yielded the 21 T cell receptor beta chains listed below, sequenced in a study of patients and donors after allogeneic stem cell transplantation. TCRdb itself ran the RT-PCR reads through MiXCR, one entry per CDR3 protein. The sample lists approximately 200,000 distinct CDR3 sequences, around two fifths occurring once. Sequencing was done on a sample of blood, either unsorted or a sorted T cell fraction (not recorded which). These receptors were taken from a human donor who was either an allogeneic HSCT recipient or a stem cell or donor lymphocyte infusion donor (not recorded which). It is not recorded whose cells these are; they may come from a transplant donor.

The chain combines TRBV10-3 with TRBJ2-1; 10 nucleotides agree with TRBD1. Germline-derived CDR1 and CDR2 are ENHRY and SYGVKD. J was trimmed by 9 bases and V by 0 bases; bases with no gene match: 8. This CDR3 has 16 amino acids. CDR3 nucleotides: TGTGCCATCAGTGAGTCAGACAGGGGGCGCCGAGGTGAGCAGTTCTTC. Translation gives CAISESDRGRRGEQFF.

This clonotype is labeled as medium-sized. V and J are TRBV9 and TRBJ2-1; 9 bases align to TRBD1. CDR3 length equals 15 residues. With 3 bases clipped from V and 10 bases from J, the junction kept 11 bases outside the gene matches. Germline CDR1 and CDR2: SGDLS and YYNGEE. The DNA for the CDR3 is TGTGCCAGCAGCGGCGGACAGGGGTTCCTCGTAGAGCAGTTCTTC. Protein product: CASSGGQGFLVEQFF.

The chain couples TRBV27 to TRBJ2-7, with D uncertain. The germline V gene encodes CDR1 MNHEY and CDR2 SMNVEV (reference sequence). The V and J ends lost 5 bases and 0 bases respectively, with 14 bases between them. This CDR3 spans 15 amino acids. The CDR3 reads CASSPLRASSYEQYF. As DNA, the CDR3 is TGTGCCAGCAGTCCCCTCCGGGCCAGCTCCTACGAGCAGTACTTC.

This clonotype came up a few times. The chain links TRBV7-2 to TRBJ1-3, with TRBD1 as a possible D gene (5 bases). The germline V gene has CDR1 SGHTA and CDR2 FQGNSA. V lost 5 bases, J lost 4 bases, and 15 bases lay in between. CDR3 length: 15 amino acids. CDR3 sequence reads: CASSLRDLRGNTIYF. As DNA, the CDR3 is TGTGCCAGCAGCCTACGGGACCTGAGGGGAAACACCATATATTTT.

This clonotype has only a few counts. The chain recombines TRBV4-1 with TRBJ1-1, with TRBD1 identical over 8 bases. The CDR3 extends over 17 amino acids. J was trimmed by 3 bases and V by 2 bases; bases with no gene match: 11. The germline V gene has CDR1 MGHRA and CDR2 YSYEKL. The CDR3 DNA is TGCGCCAGCAGCCAACAACCTACGACAGGGGCCCACACTGAAGCTTTCTTT. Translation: CASSQQPTTGAHTEAFF.

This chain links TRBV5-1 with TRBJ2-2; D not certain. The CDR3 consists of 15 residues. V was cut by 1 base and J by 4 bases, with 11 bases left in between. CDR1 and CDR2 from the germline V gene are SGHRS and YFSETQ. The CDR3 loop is CASSLPSTGTGELFF. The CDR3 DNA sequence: TGCGCCAGCAGCTTGCCCAGTACCGGCACCGGGGAGCTGTTTTTT.

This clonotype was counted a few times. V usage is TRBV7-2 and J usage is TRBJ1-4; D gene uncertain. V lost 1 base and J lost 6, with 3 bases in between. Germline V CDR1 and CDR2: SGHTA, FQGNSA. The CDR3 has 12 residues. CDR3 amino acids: CASSLVHEKLFF. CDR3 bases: TGTGCCAGCAGCTTAGTGCATGAAAAACTGTTTTTT.

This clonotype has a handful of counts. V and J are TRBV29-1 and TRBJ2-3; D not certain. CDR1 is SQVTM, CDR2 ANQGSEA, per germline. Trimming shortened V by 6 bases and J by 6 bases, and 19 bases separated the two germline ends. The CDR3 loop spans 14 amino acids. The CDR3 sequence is CSVHPLGIADTQYF. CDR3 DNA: TGCAGCGTCCACCCCTTGGGGATCGCGGATACGCAGTATTTT.

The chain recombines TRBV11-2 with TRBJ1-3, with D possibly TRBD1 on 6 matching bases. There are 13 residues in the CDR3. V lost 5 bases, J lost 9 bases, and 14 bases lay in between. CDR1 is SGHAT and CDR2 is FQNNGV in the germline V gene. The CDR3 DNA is TGTGCCAGCAGCCCTTGGACAGTCGGCACCATATATTTT. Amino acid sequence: CASSPWTVGTIYF.

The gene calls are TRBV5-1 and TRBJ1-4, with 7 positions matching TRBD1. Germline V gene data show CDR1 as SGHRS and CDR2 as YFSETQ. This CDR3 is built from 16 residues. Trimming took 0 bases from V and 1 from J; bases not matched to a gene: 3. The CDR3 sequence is CASSLGDRLTNEKLFF. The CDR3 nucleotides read TGCGCCAGCAGCTTGGGGGACAGACTAACTAATGAAAAACTGTTTTTT.

CDR3 DNA: TGCAGTGCTAGTTCCCCGAACTATGGCTACACCTTC. Residues: CSASSPNYGYTF. This sequence joins TRBV20-1 and TRBJ1-2, with D unclear. CDR3 length equals 12 residues. Germline V gene data show CDR1 as DFQATT and CDR2 as SNEGSKA (reference sequence). V was shortened by 3 bases and J by 2 bases, with 7 bases between the two germline ends.

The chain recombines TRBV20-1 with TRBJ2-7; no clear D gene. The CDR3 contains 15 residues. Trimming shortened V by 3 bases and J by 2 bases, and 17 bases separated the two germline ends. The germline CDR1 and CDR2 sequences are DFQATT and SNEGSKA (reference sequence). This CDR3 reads CSASIGNPLTYEQYF. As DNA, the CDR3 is TGCAGTGCTAGTATAGGGAATCCCCTAACCTACGAGCAGTACTTC.

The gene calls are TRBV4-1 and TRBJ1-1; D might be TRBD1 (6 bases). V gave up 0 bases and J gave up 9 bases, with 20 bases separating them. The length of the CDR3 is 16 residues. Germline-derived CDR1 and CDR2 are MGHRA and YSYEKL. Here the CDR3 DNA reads TGCGCCAGCAGCCAAGATTCCGGGGTCAGGGGATTCCAAGCTTTCTTT. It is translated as CASSQDSGVRGFQAFF.

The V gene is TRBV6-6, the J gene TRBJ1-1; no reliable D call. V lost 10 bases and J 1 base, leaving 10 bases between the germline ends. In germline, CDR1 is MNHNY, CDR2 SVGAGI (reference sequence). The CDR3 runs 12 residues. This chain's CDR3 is CATTGPNTEAFF. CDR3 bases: TGTGCCACTACCGGCCCGAACACTGAAGCTTTCTTT.

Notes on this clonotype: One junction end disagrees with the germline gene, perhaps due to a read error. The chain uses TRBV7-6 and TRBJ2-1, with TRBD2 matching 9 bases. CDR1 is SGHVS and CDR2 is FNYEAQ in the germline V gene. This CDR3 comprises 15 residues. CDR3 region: CASSWLAGRYNVQFF. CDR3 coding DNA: TGTGCCAGCAGCTGGCTAGCGGGGAGATACAATGTGCAGTTCTTC. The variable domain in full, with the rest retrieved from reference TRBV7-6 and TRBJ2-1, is GAGVSQSPRYKVTKRGQDVALRCDPISGHVSLYWYRQALGQGPEFLTYFNYEAQQDKSGLPNDRFSAERPEGSISTLTIQRTEQRDSAMYRCASSWLAGRYNVQFFGPGTRLTVL.

The chain's CDR3 is CSAGAGQLNQPQHF. Here the CDR3 DNA reads TGCAGTGCTGGGGCCGGACAGTTAAATCAGCCCCAGCATTTT. The rearrangement uses TRBV20-1 and TRBJ1-5, with D possibly TRBD1 on 6 matching bases. Trimming removed 5 bases from V and 4 bases from J, with 15 bases in between. CDR3 length: 14 amino acids. Germline V gene sequence: CDR1 DFQATT, CDR2 SNEGSKA (reference sequence).

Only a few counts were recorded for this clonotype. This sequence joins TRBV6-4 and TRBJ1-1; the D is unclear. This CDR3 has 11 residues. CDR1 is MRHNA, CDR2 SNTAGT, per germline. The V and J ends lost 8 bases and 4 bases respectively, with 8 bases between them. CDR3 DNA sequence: TGTGCCAGCCACGGGCCCACTGAAGCTTTCTTT. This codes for CASHGPTEAFF.

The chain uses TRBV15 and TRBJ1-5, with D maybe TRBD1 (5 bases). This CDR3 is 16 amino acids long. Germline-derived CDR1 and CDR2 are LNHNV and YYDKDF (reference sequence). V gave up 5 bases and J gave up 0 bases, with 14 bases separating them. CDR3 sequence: CATSSKGVYSNQPQHF. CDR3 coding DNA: TGTGCCACCAGCTCAAAAGGGGTTTATAGCAATCAGCCCCAGCATTTT.

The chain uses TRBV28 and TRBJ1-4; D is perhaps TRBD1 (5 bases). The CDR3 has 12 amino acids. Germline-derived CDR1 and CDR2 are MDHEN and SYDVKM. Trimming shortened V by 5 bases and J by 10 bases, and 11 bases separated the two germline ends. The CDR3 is CASSLSRGKLFF. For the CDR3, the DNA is TGTGCCAGCAGTCTCAGTAGGGGAAAACTGTTTTTT.

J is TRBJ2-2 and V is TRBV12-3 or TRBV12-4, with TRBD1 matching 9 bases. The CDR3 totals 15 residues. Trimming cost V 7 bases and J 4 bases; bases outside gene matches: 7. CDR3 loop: CASTYGQGTTGELFF. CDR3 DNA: TGTGCCAGCACATACGGACAGGGGACCACCGGGGAGCTGTTTTTT.

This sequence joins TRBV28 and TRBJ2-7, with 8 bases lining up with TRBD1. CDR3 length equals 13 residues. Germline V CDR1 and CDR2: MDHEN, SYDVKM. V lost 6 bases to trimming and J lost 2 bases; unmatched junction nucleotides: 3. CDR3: CASRVTGAYEQYF. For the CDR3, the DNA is TGTGCCAGCAGGGTGACAGGGGCCTACGAGCAGTACTTC.